A single sample is the source of the 20 T cell receptor beta chains below, sequenced in a study of PD-L1 blockade in urothelial cancer. Time point denoted: pretreatment peripheral blood. Clones were sequenced by immunoSEQ multiplex PCR, and TCRdb holds only the in-frame ones, with some missing. The sample yields 95,000 or so clones, roughly 84% seen once. This material consisted of PBMCs, taken around atezolizumab (anti-PD-L1) treatment. The source of these receptors is a man aged 60 to 69 with urothelial cancer.

The chain is built from TRBV10-2 and TRBJ2-5, with a weak D call TRBD2 (6 bases). The CDR3 loop spans 16 amino acids. Trimming shortened V by 0 bases and J by 5 bases, and 16 bases separated the two germline ends. The germline CDR1 and CDR2 sequences are WSHSY and SAAADI. The CDR3 reads CASSESGRLGGETQYF. The CDR3 coding sequence is TGCGCCAGCAGTGAGTCCGGAAGACTAGGAGGGGAGACCCAGTACTTC.

The chain recombines TRBV5-1 with TRBJ2-4, with D possibly matching TRBD2 (5 bases). The CDR3 has 15 residues. Per germline, CDR1 SGHRS and CDR2 YFSETQ. Trimming took 0 bases from V and 4 from J, leaving 11 bases between them. CDR3 loop: CASSLEGGSKNIQYF. Written as DNA, the CDR3 is TGCGCCAGCAGCTTGGAGGGCGGGTCGAAAAACATTCAGTACTTC.

The chain employs TRBV4-2 and TRBJ2-1; D possibly corresponds to TRBD2 (6 bases). Germline CDR1 is LGHNA and CDR2 is YNFKEQ. The CDR3 has 16 residues. With 6 bases removed from V and 4 bases from J, the gap between germline ends came to 19 bases. CDR3 region: CASSRGAASEYNEQFF. The CDR3 DNA sequence: TGTGCCAGCAGTCGAGGTGCGGCTAGCGAGTACAATGAGCAGTTCTTC.

This clone has only one observation. The rearrangement links TRBV4-1 to TRBJ1-2; 9 bases are a match to TRBD1. J was trimmed by 7 bases and V by 1 base; bases with no gene match: 16. CDR1 is MGHRA, CDR2 YSYEKL, per germline. CDR3 length equals 18 residues. CDR3 nucleotide sequence: TGCGCCAGCAGCCAAGCACACACCCTCTTGGACAGGGGCTTTGGCTACACCTTC. Protein sequence: CASSQAHTLLDRGFGYTF.

The chain uses TRBV5-6 and TRBJ1-6, with a tentative D call TRBD1 (5 bases). This CDR3 has 16 amino acids. The germline gives CDR1 SGHDT, CDR2 YYEEEE. V dropped 4 bases and J dropped 5 bases, with 16 bases sitting between them. CDR3 sequence reads: CASSPDSSRHNSPLHF. The CDR3 DNA reads as TGTGCCAGCAGCCCCGACAGCTCTAGACATAATTCACCCCTCCACTTT.

The table lists this clone with a few counts. The gene calls are TRBV5-6 and TRBJ1-1; no definite D call. Germline CDR1 and CDR2: SGHDT and YYEEEE. This CDR3 comprises 12 residues. Trimming shortened V by 3 bases and J by 3 bases, and 6 bases separated the two germline ends. CDR3 in amino acids: CASSSRYTEAFF. For the CDR3, the DNA is TGTGCCAGCAGCTCCAGGTACACTGAAGCTTTCTTT.

The chain is built from TRBV2 and TRBJ2-7; D is perhaps TRBD2 (6 bases). V lost 2 bases and J lost 6, with 17 bases in between. The CDR3 extends over 15 amino acids. Germline CDR1 reads SNHLY; CDR2 reads FYNNEI. CDR3 residues: CASSEFAGWEGEQYF. The CDR3 DNA reads as TGTGCCAGCAGTGAATTTGCGGGGTGGGAAGGCGAGCAGTACTTC.

The chain links TRBV6-6 to TRBJ2-7; a weak D match, TRBD1 (6 bases). Germline CDR1 is MNHNY and CDR2 is SVGAGI (reference sequence). The length of the CDR3 is 16 residues. V was pared by 2 bases and J by 6 bases, with 20 bases between. CDR3 amino acids: CASSYTVGQREGEQYF. DNA for the CDR3: TGTGCCAGCAGTTACACAGTCGGACAGCGAGAGGGCGAGCAGTACTTC.

The chain employs TRBV2 and TRBJ2-2, with a tentative D call TRBD2 (5 bases). Germline CDR1 reads SNHLY; CDR2 reads FYNNEI. Trimming shortened V by 3 bases and J by 1 base, and 9 bases separated the two germline ends. The CDR3 has 15 residues. The CDR3 nucleotides read TGTGCCAGCAGTGAGATAGGAGGGAACACCGGGGAGCTGTTTTTT. It is translated as CASSEIGGNTGELFF. Complete variable domain (other parts from reference TRBV2 and TRBJ2-2): EPEVTQTPSHQVTQMGQEVILRCVPISNHLYFYWYRQILGQKVEFLVSFYNNEISEKSEIFDDQFSVERPDGSNFTLKIRSTKLEDSAMYFCASSEIGGNTGELFFGEGSRLTVL.

J is TRBJ2-7 and V is TRBV5-1; 14 bases align to TRBD2. V dropped 4 bases and J dropped 7; count of bases not matched to a gene: 7. The CDR3 runs 15 residues. CDR1 SGHRS and CDR2 YFSETQ come from the germline V gene. The CDR3 sequence: CASSPGLAGAGEQYF. CDR3 DNA: TGCGCCAGCAGCCCGGGACTAGCGGGAGCAGGGGAGCAGTACTTC.

The chain employs TRBV5-1 and TRBJ1-1; maybe TRBD1 (5 bases). The germline gives CDR1 SGHRS, CDR2 YFSETQ. V lost 5 bases to trimming and J lost 1 base, with 12 bases between them. CDR3 size: 14 residues. The CDR3 DNA is TGCGCCAGCAGTTCCTGGGGGGAGAACACTGAAGCTTTCTTT. Its translation is CASSSWGENTEAFF.

V gene TRBV7-2 combines with J gene TRBJ2-7; 9 positions match TRBD1. The length of the CDR3 is 13 residues. Germline trimming cut 5 bases from V and 3 bases from J; bases unmatched to any gene: 2. Germline V gene data show CDR1 as SGHTA and CDR2 as FQGNSA. CDR3 amino acids: CASSRDRDYEQYF. The CDR3 DNA sequence: TGTGCCAGCAGCCGGGACAGGGACTACGAGCAGTACTTC.

The J gene is TRBJ2-7, the V gene TRBV5-1, with 8 positions matching TRBD1. The V segment lost 0 bases and the J segment 2 bases; nucleotides outside the gene matches: 7. The CDR3 has 16 residues. CDR1 is SGHRS and CDR2 is YFSETQ in the germline V gene. This chain's CDR3 is CASSLGTGGRTYEQYF. DNA for the CDR3: TGCGCCAGCAGCTTGGGCACAGGGGGTAGGACCTACGAGCAGTACTTC. Drawing the rest from reference TRBV5-1 and TRBJ2-7, the complete variable domain is KAGVTQTPRYLIKTRGQQVTLSCSPISGHRSVSWYQQTPGQGLQFLFEYFSETQRNKGNFPGRFSGRQFSNSRSEMNVSTLELGDSALYLCASSLGTGGRTYEQYFGPGTRLTVT.

This clone was observed a single time. DNA of the CDR3: TGCGCCAGCAGCTTGGGACAGGGGGCGAATAAAAATACCGGGGAGCTGTTTTTT. The encoded protein is CASSLGQGANKNTGELFF. The chain combines TRBV5-1 with TRBJ2-2; TRBD1 matches at 10 bases. The ends lost 0 bases at V and 5 bases at J; junction bases unmatched: 10. Germline CDR1 reads SGHRS; CDR2 reads YFSETQ. This CDR3 contains 18 residues. The variable domain in full, with the rest retrieved from reference TRBV5-1 and TRBJ2-2, is KAGVTQTPRYLIKTRGQQVTLSCSPISGHRSVSWYQQTPGQGLQFLFEYFSETQRNKGNFPGRFSGRQFSNSRSEMNVSTLELGDSALYLCASSLGQGANKNTGELFFGEGSRLTVL.

This chain connects TRBV27 to TRBJ1-2; D gene unclear. The CDR3 contains 14 residues. V was cut by 8 bases and J by 4 bases, with 17 bases left in between. Germline CDR1 reads MNHEY; CDR2 reads SMNVEV (reference sequence). DNA of the CDR3: TGTGCCAGCTCTTATTCCCGGGTGGCCTATGGCTACACCTTC. Encoded protein: CASSYSRVAYGYTF.

The chain recombines TRBV19 with TRBJ2-5; 9 bases are shared with TRBD1. This CDR3 is built from 17 residues. From germline, CDR1 is LNHDA and CDR2 SQIVND (reference sequence). The V gene end was trimmed by 3 bases and the J gene end by 6 bases; junction bases not matched to a gene: 14. DNA of the CDR3: TGTGCCAGTAGTATCCCCCCGAACAGGGGGCGCATCCAGACCCAGTACTTC. Residues: CASSIPPNRGRIQTQYF. The entire variable domain, with the rest obtained from reference TRBV19 and TRBJ2-5, is as follows: DGGITQSPKYLFRKEGQNVTLSCEQNLNHDAMYWYRQDPGQGLRLIYYSQIVNDFQKGDIAEGYSVSREKKESFPLTVTSAQKNPTAFYLCASSIPPNRGRIQTQYFGPGTRLLVL.

This clone appeared once. V and J are TRBV27 and TRBJ2-3; D possibly corresponds to TRBD2 (6 bases). This CDR3 has 13 amino acids. The V end lost 7 bases, the J end lost 2 bases, and 10 bases lay between the germline ends. Looked up from germline, CDR1 is MNHEY and CDR2 is SMNVEV (reference sequence). The CDR3 spells CASISGLTDTQYF. The CDR3 nucleotides read TGTGCCAGCATCAGCGGGCTCACAGATACGCAGTATTTT.

The rearrangement links TRBV27 to TRBJ1-5, with D possibly TRBD1 on 5 matching bases. Trimming stripped 3 bases from V and 3 bases from J, with 9 bases between. Germline V gives CDR1 MNHEY, CDR2 SMNVEV (reference sequence). CDR3 length: 14 amino acids. The CDR3 sequence: CASSLPGLNQPQHF. CDR3 DNA sequence: TGTGCCAGCAGTTTGCCGGGACTCAATCAGCCCCAGCATTTT.

The rearrangement joins TRBV5-1 to TRBJ2-5; TRBD2 matches 8 bases. Per the germline V gene, CDR1 is SGHRS and CDR2 is YFSETQ. The trim removed 3 bases at V and 0 bases at J, leaving 7 bases unmatched. The length of the CDR3 is 16 residues. This CDR3 is CASSSGGAKYQETQYF. CDR3 sequence (DNA): TGCGCCAGCAGCTCGGGGGGGGCCAAGTACCAAGAGACCCAGTACTTC.

J is TRBJ1-5 and V is TRBV27, with TRBD1 identical over 8 bases. There are 13 residues in the CDR3. V trimming: 6 bases; J trimming: 5 bases; junction bases outside the gene matches: 3. Germline lookup yields CDR1 MNHEY and CDR2 SMNVEV (reference sequence). The CDR3 spells CASRRDRYQPQHF. The CDR3, as DNA: TGTGCCAGCAGACGGGACAGGTATCAGCCCCAGCATTTT.